The clone carrying this T cell receptor beta chain was found a few times. It was with unique molecular identifiers that the TCRbeta library was prepared. MiXCR was run by TCRdb on the PCR reads, yielding one entry per CDR3 protein. Among about 610,000 distinct CDR3 sequences, under 12% were seen once, and the ten largest hold approximately 4.1%. The entry originates in a study of T-cell reconstitution after alpha-beta-depleted transplantation in children. Germline V gene data show CDR1 as SGDLS and CDR2 as YYNGEE. The CDR3 runs to 15 residues. V gave up 0 bases and J gave up 0 bases, with 6 bases separating them.

The sequencing used PBMCs from the stem cell graft donor, collected from the stem cell graft. V gene TRBV9 combines with J gene TRBJ1-4, with no clear D. The origin of this receptor is a human donor who donated a stem cell graft to a child with acute myeloid leukemia. The CDR3 bases are TGTGCCAGCAGCGTAGGGGCTTCAACTAATGAAAAACTGTTTTTT. It codes for CASSVGASTNEKLFF.